This TCR beta chain is drawn from a study of siplizumab effects on memory and regulatory T cells (dated by TCRdb to about 2019). Regarding the study in general: The study examined how the anti-CD2 antibody siplizumab affects alloreactive T-cell subsets in allogeneic mixed lymphocyte reactions built from human PBMCs. What the authors observed across the whole study: A naive or memory phenotype could not be assigned to roughly 75-97% of proliferating CD4+ or CD8+ clones. Whether proliferating Tregs from siplizumab cultures were suppressive was not functionally confirmed. Greater diversity appeared to be present in unstimulated naive T cells than in memory T cells, and a substantial contribution to the alloresponse seemed to be made by naive cells. Sequences below about 10^-5 frequency were poorly captured, so only a minor fraction of alloreactive clones could be mapped to unstimulated subsets. Of the alloreactive CD4+ clones that could be mapped, the Treg-derived share averaged around 64% with siplizumab compared with 25% to 30% in control reactions. The cumulative frequency of alloreactive sequences traceable to unstimulated CD4+ memory T cells was significantly reduced by siplizumab.

Sorted unstimulated T cells, along with proliferating T cells recovered from mixed lymphocyte reactions, underwent TCRbeta CDR3 sequencing. Fresh whole blood from around eleven HLA-typed healthy donors served as the source for isolating PBMCs. Unstimulated CD4+ regulatory T cells were FACS-sorted to map the origin of alloreactive clones. The V and J ends are trimmed by 7 bases and 2 bases, leaving 13 bases between them. The germline V gene (reference sequence) supplies CDR1 MNHEY and CDR2 SMNVEV. The CDR3 sequence holds 14 residues, the cysteine and phenylalanine included. Only CDR3 DNA remains: 42 bases, in frame from the first base. Library creation used the immunoSEQ multiplex PCR assay. Approximately 100,000 TCR templates per sample were assayed on the deep sequencing platform. Genomic DNA extracted from sorted T cells was the material used for TCRbeta CDR3 sequencing. In the authors' own workflow: The R programming language was used for clonal analysis of TCRbeta CDR3 data. Alloreactive CD4+ and CD8+ clones were defined by comparing unstimulated samples with post-reaction CFSE-low samples. By matching sequences to the repertoires of sorted unstimulated Treg and non-Treg cells, each alloreactive CD4+ clone was assigned a regulatory or non-regulatory origin. TCRdb's version of the immuneACCESS table is confined to in-frame rearrangements and falls short of the full clone set. An unresolved V gene accounts for under half of the shortfall where checked; the remainder is of unknown origin. The V and J calls and clone size were taken over from that table, and D and trimming were inferred from the DNA. Recorded for this sample are approximately 120,000 clones; 92% of them occurred a single time. Clones ranked in the top ten supply roughly 0.75% of the sample.

In the case of this clone: The target of this receptor is not known. One base away there is no much larger clone; base qualities are not given.

The rearrangement joined TRBV27 to TRBJ2-3, and perhaps TRBD2 as D gene, on 6 matching bases. Sequenced material: Tregs sorted from blood. This receptor was obtained from a human donor in good health. The DNA reads as follows: TGTGCCAGCACGGGGCTAGCGCACACAGATACGCAGTATTTT. Its protein is CASTGLAHTDTQYF.